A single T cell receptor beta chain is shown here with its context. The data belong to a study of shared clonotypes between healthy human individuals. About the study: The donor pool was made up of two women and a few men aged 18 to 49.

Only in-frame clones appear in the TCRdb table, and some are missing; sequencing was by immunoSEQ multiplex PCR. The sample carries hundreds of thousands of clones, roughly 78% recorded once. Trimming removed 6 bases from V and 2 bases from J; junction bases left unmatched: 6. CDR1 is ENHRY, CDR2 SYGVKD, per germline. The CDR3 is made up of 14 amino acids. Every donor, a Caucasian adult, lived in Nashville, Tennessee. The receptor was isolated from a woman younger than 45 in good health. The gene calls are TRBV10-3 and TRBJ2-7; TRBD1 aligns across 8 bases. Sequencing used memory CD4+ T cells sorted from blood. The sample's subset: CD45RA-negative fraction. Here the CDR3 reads CAIRQTGETYEQYF. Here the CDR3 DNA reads TGTGCCATCAGACAGACAGGGGAAACCTACGAGCAGTACTTC.